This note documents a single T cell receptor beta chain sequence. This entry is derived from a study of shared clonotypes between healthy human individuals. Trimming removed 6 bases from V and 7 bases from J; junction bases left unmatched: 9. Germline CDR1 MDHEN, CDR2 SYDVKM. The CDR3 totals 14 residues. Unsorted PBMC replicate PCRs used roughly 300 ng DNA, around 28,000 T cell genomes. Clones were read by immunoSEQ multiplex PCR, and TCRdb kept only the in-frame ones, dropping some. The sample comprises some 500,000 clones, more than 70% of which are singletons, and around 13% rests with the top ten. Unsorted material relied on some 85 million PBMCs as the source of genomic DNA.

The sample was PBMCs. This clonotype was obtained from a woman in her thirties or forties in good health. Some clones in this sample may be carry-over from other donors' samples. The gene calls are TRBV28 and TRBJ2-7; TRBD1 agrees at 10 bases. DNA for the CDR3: TGTGCCAGCAGGACGACAGGGGGCCGCATAGAGCAGTACTTC. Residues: CASRTTGGRIEQYF.